The 11 T cell receptor beta chains in this list originate from one sample, sequenced in a study of cytotoxic CD8 clonotypes in ibrutinib-treated CLL. Measured with immunoSEQ multiplex PCR; TCRdb has only the in-frame clones, and not every one. The sample records some 130,000 clones, 80% to 90% being singletons. Sequenced material: PBMCs, taken after 24 months of ibrutinib treatment. The source is a human donor with chronic lymphocytic leukemia.

This clone was seen a single time. The chain employs TRBV4-3 and TRBJ2-2; no clear D gene. Germline CDR1 reads LGHNA; CDR2 reads YSLEER. V lost 1 base to trimming and J lost 0 bases, with 9 bases between them. The CDR3 totals 16 residues. The CDR3 region has the DNA TGCGCCAGCAGCCAAGGTCTTGGAGCGAACACCGGGGAGCTGTTTTTT. Its translation: CASSQGLGANTGELFF.

This clone has a single count. V gene TRBV21-1 combines with J gene TRBJ1-2. TRBV21-1 is reported as a pseudogene. The length of the CDR3 is 20 residues. In nucleotides, the CDR3 is TGTGCCAGCAGCAATCCCACCGGGACCTTCAGCGTTGCGGTTAACTATGGCTACACCTTC. Amino acids: CASSNPTGTFSVAVNYGYTF.

The chain carries TRBV15 and TRBJ1-3; possible D gene TRBD1, 5 bases. The CDR3 totals 14 residues. Trimming cost V 0 bases and J 9 bases, with 12 bases left between them. Germline CDR1 and CDR2: LNHNV and YYDKDF (reference sequence). CDR3 sequence: CATSREQAGGTIYF. In DNA, the CDR3 is TGTGCCACCAGCAGAGAACAGGCCGGTGGCACCATATATTTT.

The rearrangement links TRBV14 to TRBJ1-6; 8 nucleotides agree with TRBD1. Germline CDR1 reads SGHDN; CDR2 reads FVKESK. V dropped 3 bases and J dropped 7; count of bases not matched to a gene: 5. This CDR3 region has 15 residues. The CDR3 here is CASSHRTGRNSPLHF. The DNA of the CDR3 is TGTGCCAGCAGCCACCGGACAGGGCGGAATTCACCCCTCCACTTT.

J is TRBJ1-3 and V is TRBV21-1; TRBD1, the table's D call, lacks a check against the DNA. TRBV21-1 is annotated as a pseudogene. The CDR3 covers 17 residues. CDR3 in amino acids: CASSKSETGFSGNTIYF. The CDR3 region has the DNA TGTGCCAGCAGCAAATCAGAGACAGGTTTCTCTGGAAACACCATATATTTT.

The chain is built from TRBV4-2 and TRBJ2-1; possibly TRBD1 for D (6 bases). The V gene's germline CDR1 is LGHNA and CDR2 YNFKEQ. The CDR3 runs to 15 residues. Trimming pared 5 bases from V and 5 bases from J, leaving 16 bases between. CDR3 nucleotides: TGTGCCAGCAGCTCCGGGACAAGAAGTCACAATGAGCAGTTCTTC. It codes for CASSSGTRSHNEQFF.

The chain uses TRBV27 and TRBJ2-7, with D perhaps TRBD2 (6 bases). The CDR3 spans 13 residues. V was cut by 9 bases and J by 2 bases, with 14 bases left in between. Germline V gene sequence: CDR1 MNHEY, CDR2 SMNVEV (reference sequence). CDR3 sequence (DNA): TGTGCCAGGTTTAGCGGCATTACCTACGAGCAGTACTTC. Protein product: CARFSGITYEQYF.

This chain links TRBV5-8 with TRBJ1-2; TRBD1 agrees at 7 bases. CDR3 length: 14 amino acids. Trimming took 4 bases from V and 5 from J; bases not matched to a gene: 8. The germline gives CDR1 SGHTS, CDR2 YDEGEE. The CDR3 region has the DNA TGTGCCAGCAGCCGACAGGGAGTCTCTTATGGCTACACCTTC. This gives the protein CASSRQGVSYGYTF.

The V gene is TRBV11-2, the J gene TRBJ2-5; 8 positions agree with TRBD1. CDR3 length: 15 residues. The germline gives CDR1 SGHAT, CDR2 FQNNGV. Trimming cost V 4 bases and J 10 bases; bases outside gene matches: 14. The CDR3 coding sequence is TGTGCCAGCAGCTCGAAGACAGGGGCAAACAGGGTCCAGTACTTC. It translates to CASSSKTGANRVQYF.

This clone was seen a single time. This sequence joins TRBV6-6 and TRBJ2-5; D may correspond to TRBD1 or TRBD2 (6 bases each). Between the trimmed V and J ends, which lost 0 bases and 4 bases, there was a span of 15 bases. This CDR3 is built from 16 residues. Germline V gene lookup returns CDR1 MNHNY and CDR2 SVGAGI (reference sequence). The CDR3 region is CASSYSPRGVGETQYF. The DNA for the CDR3 is TGTGCCAGCAGTTACTCCCCTAGGGGGGTAGGAGAGACCCAGTACTTC.

The CDR3 DNA reads as TGTGCCACCATACAGGGGGCTTACAATCAGCCCCAGCATTTT. Protein product: CATIQGAYNQPQHF. The gene calls are TRBV28 and TRBJ1-5, with 9 bases fitting TRBD1. Germline V gives CDR1 MDHEN, CDR2 SYDVKM. Trimming cost V 10 bases and J 3 bases; bases outside gene matches: 7. CDR3 size: 14 residues.